This T cell receptor beta chain was documented in a study of blood T cell repertoires in COVID-19. As for the study in general: In each case, the material was cDNA or gDNA derived from T cells, B-cell-depleted T cells, or PBMCs.

Source study methods: By means of reference gene primer amplification, nucleated cell counts were estimated. Using immunoSEQ multiplex PCR, the repertoire was profiled, and TCRdb retains in-frame clones only, with some absent. That table furnishes V, J and clone size, whereas the DNA furnished D and trimming. The sample includes 15,000 to 20,000 clones, 91% of them seen just once. Trimming pared 6 bases from V and 10 bases from J, leaving 15 bases between. The CDR3 spans 11 residues. The germline V gene encodes CDR1 DFQATT and CDR2 SNEGSKA (reference sequence). The sequence was collected from a man aged 55 to 70 with active COVID-19. The chain recombines TRBV20-1 with TRBJ1-2; D remains unclear. The sample was peripheral blood. DNA for the CDR3: TGCAGTGCCCGCAACGGGGAGGTCTACACCTTC. Translating gives CSARNGEVYTF.